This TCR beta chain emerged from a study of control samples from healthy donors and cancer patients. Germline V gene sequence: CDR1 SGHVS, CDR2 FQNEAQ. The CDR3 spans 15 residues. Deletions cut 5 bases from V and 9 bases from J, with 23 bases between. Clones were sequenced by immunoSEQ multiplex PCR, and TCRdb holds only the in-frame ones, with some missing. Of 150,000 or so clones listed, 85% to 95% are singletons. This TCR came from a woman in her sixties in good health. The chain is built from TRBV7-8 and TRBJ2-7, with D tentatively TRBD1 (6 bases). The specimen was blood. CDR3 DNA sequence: TGTGCCAGCAGCCCTACTGATGGCCGCGGACAGCGGCAGTACTTC. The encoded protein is CASSPTDGRGQRQYF.